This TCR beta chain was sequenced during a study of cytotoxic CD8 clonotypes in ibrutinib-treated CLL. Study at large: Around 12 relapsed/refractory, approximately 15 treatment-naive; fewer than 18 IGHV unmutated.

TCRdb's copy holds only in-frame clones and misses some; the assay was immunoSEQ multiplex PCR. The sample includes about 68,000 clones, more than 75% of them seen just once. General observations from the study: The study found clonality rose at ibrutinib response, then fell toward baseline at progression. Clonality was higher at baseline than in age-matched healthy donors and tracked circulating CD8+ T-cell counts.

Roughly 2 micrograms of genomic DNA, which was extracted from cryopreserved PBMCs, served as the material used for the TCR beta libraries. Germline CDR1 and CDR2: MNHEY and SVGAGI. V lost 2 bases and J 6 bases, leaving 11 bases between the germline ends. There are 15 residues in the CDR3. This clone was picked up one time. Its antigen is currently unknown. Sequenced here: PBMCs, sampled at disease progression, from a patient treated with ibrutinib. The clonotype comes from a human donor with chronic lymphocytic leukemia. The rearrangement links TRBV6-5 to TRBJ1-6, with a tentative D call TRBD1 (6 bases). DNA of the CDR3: TGTGCCAGCAGTTACGAGGGGGGCATTAATTCACCCCTCCACTTT. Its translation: CASSYEGGINSPLHF.